One sample yielded the 10 T cell receptor beta chains listed below, sequenced in a study of shared clonotypes between healthy human individuals. TCRdb's copy holds only in-frame clones and misses some; the assay was immunoSEQ multiplex PCR. The repertoire holds about 450,000 clones, 70% to 85% seen once, with approximately 12% in the top ten. Sequencing was performed on PBMCs. Every receptor here comes from a woman aged 35 to 49 in good health. Some clones in this sample may be carry-over from other donors' samples.

This rearrangement joins TRBV5-1 to TRBJ1-2, with 12 bases lining up with TRBD1. The V and J ends lost 4 bases and 6 bases, in that order; junction bases with no gene match: 4. This CDR3 is built from 14 residues. Germline V CDR1 and CDR2: SGHRS, YFSETQ. The CDR3 coding sequence is TGCGCCAGCAGCCGAGGGACAGGGGGCGATGGCTACACCTTC. It is translated as CASSRGTGGDGYTF. Using reference TRBV5-1 and TRBJ1-2 for the parts outside the CDR3, the full variable domain is KAGVTQTPRYLIKTRGQQVTLSCSPISGHRSVSWYQQTPGQGLQFLFEYFSETQRNKGNFPGRFSGRQFSNSRSEMNVSTLELGDSALYLCASSRGTGGDGYTFGSGTRLTVV.

This rearrangement joins TRBV18 to TRBJ1-5; 7 positions agree with TRBD1. The junction had 2 bases not matched to a gene; V was cut back by 6 bases and J by 0 bases. Germline-derived CDR1 and CDR2 are KGHSH and LQKENI. The CDR3 runs to 14 residues. The CDR3 nucleotides read TGTGCCAGCTCTCCAGGGGGTAGCAATCAGCCCCAGCATTTT. This encodes CASSPGGSNQPQHF.

The gene calls are TRBV29-1 and TRBJ1-2, with 8 bases that match TRBD1. The CDR3 consists of 14 residues. V shed 4 bases, J shed 7 bases, and the junction held 11 bases outside the gene matches. Germline V gives CDR1 SQVTM, CDR2 ANQGSEA. The CDR3 reads CSVVSLRDRIGYTF. CDR3 nucleotides: TGCAGCGTTGTTTCCCTCCGGGACAGGATTGGCTACACCTTC.

The chain combines TRBV2 with TRBJ1-3; TRBD1 might be the D (5 bases). With 1 base removed from V and 0 bases from J, the gap between germline ends came to 7 bases. The CDR3 spans 15 residues. From germline, CDR1 is SNHLY and CDR2 FYNNEI. In DNA form, the CDR3 reads TGTGCCAGCAGTGAAGGGGGCGGCTCTGGAAACACCATATATTTT. It is translated as CASSEGGGSGNTIYF.

This sequence joins TRBV14 and TRBJ2-3; TRBD1 matches at 7 bases. The J segment lost 2 bases and the V segment lost 3 bases, leaving 11 bases of the junction unmatched. CDR3 length: 17 amino acids. The V gene's germline CDR1 is SGHDN and CDR2 FVKESK. The DNA of the CDR3 is TGTGCCAGCAGCCATAAGCCGGGACAGCAAATCACAGATACGCAGTATTTT. Its protein product is CASSHKPGQQITDTQYF.

The chain is built from TRBV5-1 and TRBJ1-2; 8 bases fit TRBD1. This CDR3 spans 13 amino acids. Germline assignment: CDR1 SGHRS and CDR2 YFSETQ. With V trimmed by 4 bases and J by 8 bases, 7 bases remained unmatched. CDR3 bases: TGCGCCAGCAGCACCGGGACAGGACCGGGCTACACCTTC. It translates to CASSTGTGPGYTF.

This clone was found once. The V gene is TRBV6-6, the J gene TRBJ2-1; 9 bases map to TRBD2. This CDR3 has 16 amino acids. V lost 5 bases, J lost 3 bases, and 8 bases stayed unmatched. Germline assignment: CDR1 MNHNY and CDR2 SVGAGI (reference sequence). The CDR3 protein is CASSTGASGVYNEQFF. CDR3 DNA: TGTGCCAGCAGTACCGGGGCTAGCGGGGTCTACAATGAGCAGTTCTTC.

CDR3 bases: TGTGCCTGGAGTCTGGACAGGGGGCACTACGAGCAGTACTTC. Translation gives CAWSLDRGHYEQYF. The rearrangement uses TRBV30 and TRBJ2-5, with 11 nucleotides matching TRBD1. The assigned J gene may be wrong: the sequence end matches TRBJ2-7 better. The CDR3 totals 14 residues. Germline V gene lookup returns CDR1 GTSNPN and CDR2 SVGIG (reference sequence).

This chain joins TRBV11-2 and TRBJ2-7, with D possibly matching TRBD2 (7 bases). This CDR3 is built from 14 residues. Looked up from germline, CDR1 is SGHAT and CDR2 is FQNNGV. V shed 3 bases and J shed 5 bases, with 14 bases lying between them. The CDR3 coding sequence is TGTGCCAGCAGCTTTTTGAGGGGGGGACACGAGCAGTACTTC. Residues: CASSFLRGGHEQYF. The entire variable domain, with the rest obtained from reference TRBV11-2 and TRBJ2-7, is as follows: EAGVAQSPRYKIIEKRQSVAFWCNPISGHATLYWYQQILGQGPKLLIQFQNNGVVDDSQLPKDRFSAERLKGVDSTLKIQPAKLEDSAVYLCASSFLRGGHEQYFGPGTRLTVT.

The rearrangement joins TRBV5-1 to TRBJ2-7, with TRBD1 matching 9 bases. The CDR3 is 14 amino acids. Germline V CDR1 and CDR2: SGHRS, YFSETQ. J gave up 6 bases and V 0 bases, and 4 bases lay outside the gene matches. The CDR3: CASSLGQGVVEQYF. The CDR3 DNA reads TGCGCCAGCAGCTTGGGACAGGGGGTCGTCGAGCAGTACTTC.